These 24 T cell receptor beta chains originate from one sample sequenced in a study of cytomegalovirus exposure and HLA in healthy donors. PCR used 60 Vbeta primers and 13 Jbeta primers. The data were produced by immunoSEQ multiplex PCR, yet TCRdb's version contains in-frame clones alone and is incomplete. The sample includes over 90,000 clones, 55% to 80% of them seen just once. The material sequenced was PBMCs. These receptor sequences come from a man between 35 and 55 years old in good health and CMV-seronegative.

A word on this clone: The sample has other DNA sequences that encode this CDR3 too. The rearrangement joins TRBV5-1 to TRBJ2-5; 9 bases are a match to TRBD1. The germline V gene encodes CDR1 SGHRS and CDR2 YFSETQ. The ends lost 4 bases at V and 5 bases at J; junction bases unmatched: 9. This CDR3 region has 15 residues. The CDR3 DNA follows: TGCGCCAGCAGCAGCATGGGACAGGGCGCGGAGACCCAGTACTTC. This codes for CASSSMGQGAETQYF.

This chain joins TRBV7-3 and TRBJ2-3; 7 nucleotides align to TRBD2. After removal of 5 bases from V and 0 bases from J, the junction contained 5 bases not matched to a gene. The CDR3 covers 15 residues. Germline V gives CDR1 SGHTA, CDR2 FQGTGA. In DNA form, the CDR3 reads TGTGCCAGCAGCCCCGGGAGGACTAGCACAGATACGCAGTATTTT. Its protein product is CASSPGRTSTDTQYF.

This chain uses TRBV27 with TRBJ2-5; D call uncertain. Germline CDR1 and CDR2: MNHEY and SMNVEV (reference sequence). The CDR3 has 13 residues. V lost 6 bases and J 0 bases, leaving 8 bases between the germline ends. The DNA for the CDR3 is TGTGCCAGCAGGTCAGTCGACCAAGAGACCCAGTACTTC. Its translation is CASRSVDQETQYF.

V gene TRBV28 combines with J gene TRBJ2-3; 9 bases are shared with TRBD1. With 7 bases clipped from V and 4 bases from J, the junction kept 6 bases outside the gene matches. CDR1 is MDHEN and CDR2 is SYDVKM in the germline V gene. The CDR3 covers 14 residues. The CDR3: CASTETGGADTQYF. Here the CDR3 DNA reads TGTGCCAGCACTGAGACAGGGGGAGCAGATACGCAGTATTTT.

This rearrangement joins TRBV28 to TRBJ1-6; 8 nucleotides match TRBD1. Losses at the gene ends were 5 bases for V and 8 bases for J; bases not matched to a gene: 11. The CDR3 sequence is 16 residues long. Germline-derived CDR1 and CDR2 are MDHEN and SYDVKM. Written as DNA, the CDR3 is TGTGCCAGCAGTATGCCCGGGACAGGAGAGTATTCACCCCTCCACTTT. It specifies CASSMPGTGEYSPLHF.

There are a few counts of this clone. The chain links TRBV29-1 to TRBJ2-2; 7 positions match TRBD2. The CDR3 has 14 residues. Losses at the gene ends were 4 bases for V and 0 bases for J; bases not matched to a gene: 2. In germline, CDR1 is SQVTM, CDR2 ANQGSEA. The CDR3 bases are TGCAGCGTTGTCCGGGGGGCGAACACCGGGGAGCTGTTTTTT. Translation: CSVVRGANTGELFF.

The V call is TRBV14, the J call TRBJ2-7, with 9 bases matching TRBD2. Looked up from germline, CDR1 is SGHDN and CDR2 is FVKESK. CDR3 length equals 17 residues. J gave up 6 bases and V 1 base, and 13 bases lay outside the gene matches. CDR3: CASSQAGWASGTLEQYF. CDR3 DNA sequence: TGTGCCAGCAGCCAAGCAGGGTGGGCTAGCGGGACCCTCGAGCAGTACTTC.

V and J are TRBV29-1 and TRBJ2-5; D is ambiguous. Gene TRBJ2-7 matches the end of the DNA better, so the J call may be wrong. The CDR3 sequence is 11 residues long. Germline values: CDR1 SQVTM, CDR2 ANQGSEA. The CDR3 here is CSGADDYEQYF. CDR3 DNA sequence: TGCAGCGGGGCAGATGACTACGAGCAGTACTTC.

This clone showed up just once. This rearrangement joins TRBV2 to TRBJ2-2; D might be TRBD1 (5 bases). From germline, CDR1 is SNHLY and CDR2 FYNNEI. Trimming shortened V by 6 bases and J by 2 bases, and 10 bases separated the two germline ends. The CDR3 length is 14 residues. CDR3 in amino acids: CASRSRTNTGELFF. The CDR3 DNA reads TGTGCCAGCAGGTCTCGGACAAACACCGGGGAGCTGTTTTTT.

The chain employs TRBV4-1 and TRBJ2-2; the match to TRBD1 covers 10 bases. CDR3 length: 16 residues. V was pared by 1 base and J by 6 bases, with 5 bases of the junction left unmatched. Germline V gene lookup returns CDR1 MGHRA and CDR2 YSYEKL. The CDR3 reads CASSQGSGQGSGELFF. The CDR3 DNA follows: TGCGCCAGCAGCCAAGGGTCGGGACAGGGGTCCGGGGAGCTGTTTTTT.

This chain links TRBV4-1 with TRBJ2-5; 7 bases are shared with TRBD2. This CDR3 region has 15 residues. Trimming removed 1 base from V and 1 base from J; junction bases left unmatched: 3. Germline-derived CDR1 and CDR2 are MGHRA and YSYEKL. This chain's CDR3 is CASSQVGGGQETQYF. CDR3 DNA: TGCGCCAGCAGCCAAGTGGGCGGGGGCCAAGAGACCCAGTACTTC.

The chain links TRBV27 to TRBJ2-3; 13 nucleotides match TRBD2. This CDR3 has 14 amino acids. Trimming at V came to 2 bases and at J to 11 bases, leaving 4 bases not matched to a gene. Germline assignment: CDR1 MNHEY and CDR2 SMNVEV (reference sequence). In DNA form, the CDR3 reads TGTGCCAGCAGTTTAGGGACTAGCGGGGAGAAGCAGTATTTT. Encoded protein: CASSLGTSGEKQYF.

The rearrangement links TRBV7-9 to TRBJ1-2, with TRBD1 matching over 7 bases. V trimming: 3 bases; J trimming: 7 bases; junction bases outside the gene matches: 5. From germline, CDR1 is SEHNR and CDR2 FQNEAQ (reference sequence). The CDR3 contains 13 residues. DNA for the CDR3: TGTGCCAGCAGCTTTTGGCAGGGGGGTGGCTACACCTTC. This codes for CASSFWQGGGYTF.

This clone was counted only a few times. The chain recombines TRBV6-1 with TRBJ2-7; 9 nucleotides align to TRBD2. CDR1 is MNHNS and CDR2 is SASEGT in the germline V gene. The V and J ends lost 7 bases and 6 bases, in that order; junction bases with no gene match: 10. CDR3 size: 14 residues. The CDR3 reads CASTELLAGTEQYF. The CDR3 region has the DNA TGTGCCAGCACCGAGTTGCTAGCGGGGACCGAGCAGTACTTC.

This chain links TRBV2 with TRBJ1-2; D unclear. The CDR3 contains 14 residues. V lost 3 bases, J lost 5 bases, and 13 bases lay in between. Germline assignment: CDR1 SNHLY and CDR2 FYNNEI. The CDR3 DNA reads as TGTGCCAGCAGTGACTCAACTTGGTATTATGGCTACACCTTC. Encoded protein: CASSDSTWYYGYTF.

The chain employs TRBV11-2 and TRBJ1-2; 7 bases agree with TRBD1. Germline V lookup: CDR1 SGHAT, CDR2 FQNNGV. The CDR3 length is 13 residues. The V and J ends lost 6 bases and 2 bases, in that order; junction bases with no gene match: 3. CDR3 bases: TGTGCCAGCAGTCGGGACAGAAACTATGGCTACACCTTC. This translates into CASSRDRNYGYTF. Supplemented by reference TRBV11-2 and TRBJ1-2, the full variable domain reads EAGVAQSPRYKIIEKRQSVAFWCNPISGHATLYWYQQILGQGPKLLIQFQNNGVVDDSQLPKDRFSAERLKGVDSTLKIQPAKLEDSAVYLCASSRDRNYGYTFGSGTRLTVV.

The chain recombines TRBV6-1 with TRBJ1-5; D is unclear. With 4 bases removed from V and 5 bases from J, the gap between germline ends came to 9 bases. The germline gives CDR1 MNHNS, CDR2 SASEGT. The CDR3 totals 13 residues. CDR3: CASSGEVDQPQHF. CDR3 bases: TGTGCCAGCAGTGGGGAGGTTGATCAGCCCCAGCATTTT.

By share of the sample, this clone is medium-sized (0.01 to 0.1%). The CDR3 region is CASSARAGANVLTF. CDR3 nucleotide sequence: TGTGCCAGCAGTGCCAGGGCTGGGGCCAACGTCCTGACTTTC. This chain connects TRBV6-4 to TRBJ2-6, with D perhaps matching TRBD1 (5 bases). Trimming left V 4 bases short and J 2 bases short, with 6 bases between. The germline V gene encodes CDR1 MRHNA and CDR2 SNTAGT. The CDR3 covers 14 residues.

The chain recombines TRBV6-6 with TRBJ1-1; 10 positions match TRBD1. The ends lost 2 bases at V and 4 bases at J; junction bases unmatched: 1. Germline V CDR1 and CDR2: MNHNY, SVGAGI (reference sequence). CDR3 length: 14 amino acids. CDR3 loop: CASSYRTGGTEAFF. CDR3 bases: TGTGCCAGCAGTTACCGGACAGGGGGCACTGAAGCTTTCTTT.

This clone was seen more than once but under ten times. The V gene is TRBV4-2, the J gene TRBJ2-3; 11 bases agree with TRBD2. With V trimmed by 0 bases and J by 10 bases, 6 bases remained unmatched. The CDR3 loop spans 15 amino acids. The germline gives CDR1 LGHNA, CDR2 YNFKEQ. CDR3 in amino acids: CASSQEIAGGPPQYF. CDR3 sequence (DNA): TGTGCCAGCAGCCAAGAGATAGCGGGGGGGCCCCCGCAGTATTTT.

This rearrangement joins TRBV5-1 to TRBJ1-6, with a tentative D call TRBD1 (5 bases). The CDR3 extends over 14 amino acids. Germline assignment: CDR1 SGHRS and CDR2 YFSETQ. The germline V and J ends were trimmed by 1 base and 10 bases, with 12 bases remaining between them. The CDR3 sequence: CASSLHQGNSPLHF. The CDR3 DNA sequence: TGCGCCAGCAGCTTGCATCAGGGTAACTCACCCCTCCACTTT. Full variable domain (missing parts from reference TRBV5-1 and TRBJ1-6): KAGVTQTPRYLIKTRGQQVTLSCSPISGHRSVSWYQQTPGQGLQFLFEYFSETQRNKGNFPGRFSGRQFSNSRSEMNVSTLELGDSALYLCASSLHQGNSPLHFGNGTRLTVT.

CDR3 in amino acids: CASSARTSGGPTSSYNEQFF. CDR3 DNA: TGTGCCAGCAGCGCTCGGACTAGCGGGGGCCCAACCAGCTCCTACAATGAGCAGTTCTTC. The V call is TRBV7-8, the J call TRBJ2-1, with TRBD2 identical over 13 bases. The J segment lost 0 bases and the V segment lost 5 bases, leaving 13 bases of the junction unmatched. Germline CDR1 and CDR2: SGHVS and FQNEAQ. This CDR3 comprises 20 residues.

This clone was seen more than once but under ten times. CDR3 bases: TGTGCCAGCAGCCGCCGAGGGAGCGGGGGGTGGGCAGATACGCAGTATTTT. It encodes CASSRRGSGGWADTQYF. The chain carries TRBV7-8 and TRBJ2-3; the match to TRBD2 covers 9 bases. The CDR3 covers 17 residues. From germline, CDR1 is SGHVS and CDR2 FQNEAQ. V lost 5 bases to trimming and J lost 4 bases; unmatched junction nucleotides: 13.

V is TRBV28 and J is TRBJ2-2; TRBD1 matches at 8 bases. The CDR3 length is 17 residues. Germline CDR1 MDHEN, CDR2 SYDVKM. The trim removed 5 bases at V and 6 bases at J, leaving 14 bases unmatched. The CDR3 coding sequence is TGTGCCAGCAGTCCATCGACAGGGGCGCAAGGGGCCGGGGAGCTGTTTTTT. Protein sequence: CASSPSTGAQGAGELFF.